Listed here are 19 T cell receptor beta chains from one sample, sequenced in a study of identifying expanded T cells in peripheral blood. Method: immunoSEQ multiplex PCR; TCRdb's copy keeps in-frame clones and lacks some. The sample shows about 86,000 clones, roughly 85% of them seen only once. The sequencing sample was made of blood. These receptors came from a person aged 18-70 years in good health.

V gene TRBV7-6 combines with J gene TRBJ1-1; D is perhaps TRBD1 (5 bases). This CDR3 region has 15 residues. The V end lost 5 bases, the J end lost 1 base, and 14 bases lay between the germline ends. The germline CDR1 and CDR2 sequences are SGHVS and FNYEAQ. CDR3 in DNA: TGTGCCAGCAGCGTAGTGGGGGGATCGAACACTGAAGCTTTCTTT. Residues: CASSVVGGSNTEAFF.

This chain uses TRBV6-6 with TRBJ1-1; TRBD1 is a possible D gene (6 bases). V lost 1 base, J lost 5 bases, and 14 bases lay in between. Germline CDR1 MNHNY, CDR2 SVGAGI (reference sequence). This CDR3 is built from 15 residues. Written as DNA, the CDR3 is TGTGCCAGCAGTTACTGGAGGGGGACGCGGACTGAAGCTTTCTTT. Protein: CASSYWRGTRTEAFF.

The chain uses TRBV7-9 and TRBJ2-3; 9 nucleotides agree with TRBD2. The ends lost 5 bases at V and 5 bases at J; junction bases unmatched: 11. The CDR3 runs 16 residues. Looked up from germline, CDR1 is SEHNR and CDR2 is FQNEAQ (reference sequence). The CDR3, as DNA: TGTGCCAGCAGCCCCGGTTGGAGCGGGGGGATAGATACGCAGTATTTT. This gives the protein CASSPGWSGGIDTQYF.

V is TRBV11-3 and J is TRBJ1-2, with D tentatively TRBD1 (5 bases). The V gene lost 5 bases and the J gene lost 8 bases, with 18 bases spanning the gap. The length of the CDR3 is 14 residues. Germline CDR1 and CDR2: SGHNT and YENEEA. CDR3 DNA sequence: TGTGCCAGCAGCACCCAGAACCCAGGGAACGGCTACACCTTC. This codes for CASSTQNPGNGYTF.

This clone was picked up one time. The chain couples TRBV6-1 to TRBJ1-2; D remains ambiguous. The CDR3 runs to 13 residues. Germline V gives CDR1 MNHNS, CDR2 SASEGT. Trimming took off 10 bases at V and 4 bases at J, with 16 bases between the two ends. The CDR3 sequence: CATTPGIFYGYTF. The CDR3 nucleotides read TGTGCCACCACCCCGGGGATTTTCTATGGCTACACCTTC.

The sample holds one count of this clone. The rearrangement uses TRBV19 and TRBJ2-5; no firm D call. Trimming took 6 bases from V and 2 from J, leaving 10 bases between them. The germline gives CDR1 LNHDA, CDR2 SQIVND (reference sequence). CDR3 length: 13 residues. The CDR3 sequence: CASSEVGQETQYF. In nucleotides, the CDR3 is TGTGCCAGTAGCGAGGTTGGGCAAGAGACCCAGTACTTC.

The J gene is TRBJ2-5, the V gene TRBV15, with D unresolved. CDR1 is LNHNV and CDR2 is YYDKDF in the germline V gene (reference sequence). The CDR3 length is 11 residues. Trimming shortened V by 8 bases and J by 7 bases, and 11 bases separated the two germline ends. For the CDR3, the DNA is TGTGCCACCTCCAACCTTGGGACCCAGTACTTC. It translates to CATSNLGTQYF.

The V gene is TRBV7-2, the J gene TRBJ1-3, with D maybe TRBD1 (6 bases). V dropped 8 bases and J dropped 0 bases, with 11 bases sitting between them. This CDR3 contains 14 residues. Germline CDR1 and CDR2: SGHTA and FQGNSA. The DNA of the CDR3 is TGTGCCAGCCAGACAGGCCCCTCTGGAAACACCATATATTTT. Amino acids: CASQTGPSGNTIYF.

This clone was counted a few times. The CDR3: CASSFSDSNQPQHF. Written as DNA, the CDR3 is TGTGCCAGCAGCTTCAGTGATAGCAATCAGCCCCAGCATTTT. The chain is built from TRBV5-5 and TRBJ1-5; D ambiguous. This CDR3 is built from 14 residues. Deletions cut 2 bases from V and 0 bases from J, with 6 bases between. Per the germline V gene, CDR1 is SGHKS and CDR2 is YYEKEE (reference sequence).

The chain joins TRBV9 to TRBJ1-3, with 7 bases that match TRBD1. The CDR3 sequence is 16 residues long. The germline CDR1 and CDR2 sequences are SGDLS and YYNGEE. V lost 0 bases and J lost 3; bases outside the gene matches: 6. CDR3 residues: CASSVDLRQGGNTIYF. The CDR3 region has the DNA TGTGCCAGCAGCGTAGATCTTCGACAGGGTGGAAACACCATATATTTT.

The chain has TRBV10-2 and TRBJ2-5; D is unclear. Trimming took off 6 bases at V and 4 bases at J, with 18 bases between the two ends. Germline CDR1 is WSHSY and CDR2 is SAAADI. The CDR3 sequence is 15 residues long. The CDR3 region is CASSPSRPMGETQYF. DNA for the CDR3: TGCGCCAGCAGCCCCAGCCGCCCGATGGGAGAGACCCAGTACTTC.

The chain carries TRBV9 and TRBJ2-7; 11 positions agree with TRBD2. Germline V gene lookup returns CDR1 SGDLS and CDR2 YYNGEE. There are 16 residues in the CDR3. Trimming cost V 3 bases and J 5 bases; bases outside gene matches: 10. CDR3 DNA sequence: TGTGCCAGCAGCGCACGCCATAGCGGGGGGGCCGACGAGCAGTACTTC. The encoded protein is CASSARHSGGADEQYF.

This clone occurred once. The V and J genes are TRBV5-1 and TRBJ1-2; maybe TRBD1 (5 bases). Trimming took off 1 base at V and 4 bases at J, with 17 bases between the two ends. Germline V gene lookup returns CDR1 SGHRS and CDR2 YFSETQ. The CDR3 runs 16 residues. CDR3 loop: CASSLTGIGGGYGYTF. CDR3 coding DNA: TGCGCCAGCAGCTTGACAGGCATAGGCGGGGGCTATGGCTACACCTTC. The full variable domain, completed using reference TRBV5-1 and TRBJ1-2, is KAGVTQTPRYLIKTRGQQVTLSCSPISGHRSVSWYQQTPGQGLQFLFEYFSETQRNKGNFPGRFSGRQFSNSRSEMNVSTLELGDSALYLCASSLTGIGGGYGYTFGSGTRLTVV.

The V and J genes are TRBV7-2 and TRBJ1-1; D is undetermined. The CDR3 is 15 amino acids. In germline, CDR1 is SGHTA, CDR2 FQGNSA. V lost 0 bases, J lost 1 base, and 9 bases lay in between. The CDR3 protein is CASSLAGVTNTEAFF. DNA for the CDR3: TGTGCCAGCAGCTTAGCTGGGGTAACGAACACTGAAGCTTTCTTT.

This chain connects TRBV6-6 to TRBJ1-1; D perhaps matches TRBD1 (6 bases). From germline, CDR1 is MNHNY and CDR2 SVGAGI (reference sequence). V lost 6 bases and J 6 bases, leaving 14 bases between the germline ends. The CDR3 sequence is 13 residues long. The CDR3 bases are TGTGCCAGCAGCCGCGGATACAGGGCTGAAGCTTTCTTT. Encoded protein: CASSRGYRAEAFF.

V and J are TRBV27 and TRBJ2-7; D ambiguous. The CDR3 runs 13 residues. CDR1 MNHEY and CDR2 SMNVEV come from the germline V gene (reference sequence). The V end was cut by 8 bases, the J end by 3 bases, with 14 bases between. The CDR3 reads CASAWNQNYEQYF. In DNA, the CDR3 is TGTGCCAGCGCATGGAATCAAAACTACGAGCAGTACTTC.

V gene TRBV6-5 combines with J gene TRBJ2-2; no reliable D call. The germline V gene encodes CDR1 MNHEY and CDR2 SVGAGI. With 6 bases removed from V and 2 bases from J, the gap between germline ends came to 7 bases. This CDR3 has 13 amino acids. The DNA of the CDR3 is TGTGCCAGCAGGGGGTACAACACCGGGGAGCTGTTTTTT. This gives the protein CASRGYNTGELFF.

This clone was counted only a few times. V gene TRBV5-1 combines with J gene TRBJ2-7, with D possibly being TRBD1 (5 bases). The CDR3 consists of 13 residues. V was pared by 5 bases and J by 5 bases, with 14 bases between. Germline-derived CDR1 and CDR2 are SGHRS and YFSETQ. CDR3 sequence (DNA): TGCGCCAGCAGACAGGACCGATCTCACGAGCAGTACTTC. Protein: CASRQDRSHEQYF.

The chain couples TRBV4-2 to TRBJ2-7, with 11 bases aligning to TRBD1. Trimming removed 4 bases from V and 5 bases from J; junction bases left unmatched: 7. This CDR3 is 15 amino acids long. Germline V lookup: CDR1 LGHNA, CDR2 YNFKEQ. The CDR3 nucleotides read TGTGCCAGCAGCCCCCAACCGGGACAGGGGGACGAGCAGTACTTC. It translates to CASSPQPGQGDEQYF.